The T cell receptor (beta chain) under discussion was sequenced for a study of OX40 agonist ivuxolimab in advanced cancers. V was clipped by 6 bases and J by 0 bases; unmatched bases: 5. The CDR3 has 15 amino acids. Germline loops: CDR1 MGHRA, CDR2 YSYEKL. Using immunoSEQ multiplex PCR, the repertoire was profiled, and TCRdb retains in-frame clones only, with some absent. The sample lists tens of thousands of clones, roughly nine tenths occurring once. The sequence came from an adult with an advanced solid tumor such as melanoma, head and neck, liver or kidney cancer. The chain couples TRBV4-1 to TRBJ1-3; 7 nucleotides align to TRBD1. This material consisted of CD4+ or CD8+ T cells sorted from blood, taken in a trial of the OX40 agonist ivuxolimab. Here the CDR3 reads CASSSTGSSGNTIYF. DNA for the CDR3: TGCGCCAGCAGTTCGACAGGGAGCTCTGGAAACACCATATATTTT.